This T cell receptor (beta chain) emerged from a study of blood T cell repertoires in COVID-19. As for the study in general: Italy, Spain and the United States were the sources of the convalescent and acute COVID-19 samples. PBMCs, B-cell-depleted T cells, or T cells provided the cDNA or gDNA that made up the material.

The authors' processing: For nucleated cells, counts were estimated from reference gene primer amplification. The protocol was immunoSEQ multiplex PCR, while the TCRdb copy is restricted to in-frame clones and leaves out a portion. Clone size and V and J calls were adopted from that table, with D and trimming inferred from the DNA. The data hold approximately 190,000 clones, with around 80% observed a single time. Sequencing was carried out using peripheral blood. The sequence was collected from a woman aged 55-70 years with COVID-19, enrolled during active disease.

CDR3 residues: CASSLGGRGGTDTQYF. The CDR3 nucleotides read TGTGCCAGCAGTTTAGGTGGGCGGGGGGGCACAGATACGCAGTATTTT. The chain couples TRBV28 to TRBJ2-3; 8 bases are shared with TRBD2. With 2 bases clipped from V and 1 base from J, the junction kept 5 bases outside the gene matches. In germline, CDR1 is MDHEN, CDR2 SYDVKM. The CDR3 loop spans 16 amino acids.